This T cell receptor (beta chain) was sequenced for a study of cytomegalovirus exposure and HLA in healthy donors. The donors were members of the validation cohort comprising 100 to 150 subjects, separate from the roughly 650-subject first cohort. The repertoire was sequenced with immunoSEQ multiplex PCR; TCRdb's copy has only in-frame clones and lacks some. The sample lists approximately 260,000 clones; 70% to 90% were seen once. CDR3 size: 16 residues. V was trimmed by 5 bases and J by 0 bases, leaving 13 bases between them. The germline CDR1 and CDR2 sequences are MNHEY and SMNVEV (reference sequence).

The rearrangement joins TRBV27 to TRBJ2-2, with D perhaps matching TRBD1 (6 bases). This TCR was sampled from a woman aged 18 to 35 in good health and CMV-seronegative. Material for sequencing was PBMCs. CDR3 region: CASSELTGSNTGELFF. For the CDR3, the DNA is TGTGCCAGCAGTGAACTGACAGGTTCGAACACCGGGGAGCTGTTTTTT.